This T cell receptor (beta chain) is from a study of chemoradiotherapy in HPV16-positive cancers. Study-wide findings and caveats: For HPV16-positive patients, expanding HPV-responsive T cells associated with longer recurrence-free survival. Functional assays defining HPV-specific T cells used only a couple of HPV16-positive patients. Non-HPV-specific T cells did not expand in tumors during treatment, whereas candidate HPV-specific clones and E7-related motifs did.

Method: immunoSEQ multiplex PCR; TCRdb's copy keeps in-frame clones and lacks some. The table records around 9,200 clones, roughly 78% of them present only once. Points on this clone: The antigen is undetermined.

With 6 bases removed from V and 0 bases from J, the gap between germline ends came to 15 bases. CDR3 size: 17 residues. This specimen was taken from a patient who underwent chemoradiotherapy. The rearrangement links TRBV6-7 to TRBJ1-6; D is possibly TRBD1 (5 bases). TRBV6-7 is reported as an ORF; its role is uncertain. The TCR originated in a human donor with HPV-associated anogenital cancer. The CDR3 sequence: CASRARDRSSYNSPLHF. The CDR3 DNA reads TGTGCCAGCAGAGCCCGGGACCGAAGCTCCTATAATTCACCCCTCCACTTT.